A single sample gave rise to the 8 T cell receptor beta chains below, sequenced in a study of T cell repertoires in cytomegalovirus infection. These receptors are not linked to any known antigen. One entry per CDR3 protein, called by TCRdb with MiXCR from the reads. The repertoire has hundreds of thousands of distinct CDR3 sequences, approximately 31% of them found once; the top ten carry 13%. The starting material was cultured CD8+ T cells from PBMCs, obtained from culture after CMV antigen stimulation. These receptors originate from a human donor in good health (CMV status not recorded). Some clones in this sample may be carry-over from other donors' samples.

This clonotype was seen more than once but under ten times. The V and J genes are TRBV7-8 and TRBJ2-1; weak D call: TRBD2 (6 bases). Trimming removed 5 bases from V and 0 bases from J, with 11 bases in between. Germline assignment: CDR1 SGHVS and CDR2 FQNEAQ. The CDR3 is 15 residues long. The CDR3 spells CASSRGTLSYNEQFF. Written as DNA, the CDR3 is TGTGCCAGCAGCCGGGGGACTCTCTCCTACAATGAGCAGTTCTTC.

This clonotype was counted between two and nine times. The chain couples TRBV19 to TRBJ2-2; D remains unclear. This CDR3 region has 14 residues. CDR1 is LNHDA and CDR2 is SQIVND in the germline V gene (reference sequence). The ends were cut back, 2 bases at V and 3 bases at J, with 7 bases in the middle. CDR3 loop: CASSIRLHTGELFF. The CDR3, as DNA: TGTGCCAGTAGTATACGACTTCACACCGGGGAGCTGTTTTTT.

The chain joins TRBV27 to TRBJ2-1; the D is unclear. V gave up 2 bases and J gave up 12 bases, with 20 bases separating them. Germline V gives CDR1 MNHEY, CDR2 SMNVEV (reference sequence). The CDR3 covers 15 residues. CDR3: CASSLSPLSDPGQFF. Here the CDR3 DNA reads TGTGCCAGCAGTTTAAGCCCCCTGAGCGACCCTGGGCAGTTCTTC.

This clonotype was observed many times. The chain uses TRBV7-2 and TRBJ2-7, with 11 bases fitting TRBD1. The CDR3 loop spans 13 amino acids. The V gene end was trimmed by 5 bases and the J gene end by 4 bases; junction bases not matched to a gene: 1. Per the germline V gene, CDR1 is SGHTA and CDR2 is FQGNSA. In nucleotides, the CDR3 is TGTGCCAGCAGCCGGGACAGGGGGTACGAGCAGTACGTC. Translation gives CASSRDRGYEQYV.

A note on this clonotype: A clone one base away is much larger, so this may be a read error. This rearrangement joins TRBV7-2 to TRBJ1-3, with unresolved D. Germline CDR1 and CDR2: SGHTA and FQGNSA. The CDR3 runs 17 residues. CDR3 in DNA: TGTGCCAGCAGCTTTCCCATAATGGGTGCCTCTGGAACCACCATATATTTT. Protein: CASSFPIMGASGTTIYF. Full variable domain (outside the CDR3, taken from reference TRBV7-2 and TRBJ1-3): GAGVSQSPSNKVTEKGKDVELRCDPISGHTALYWYRQSLGQGLEFLIYFQGNSAPDKSGLPSDRFSAERTGGSVSTLTIQRTQQEDSAVYLCASSFPIMGASGTTIYFGEGSWLTVV.

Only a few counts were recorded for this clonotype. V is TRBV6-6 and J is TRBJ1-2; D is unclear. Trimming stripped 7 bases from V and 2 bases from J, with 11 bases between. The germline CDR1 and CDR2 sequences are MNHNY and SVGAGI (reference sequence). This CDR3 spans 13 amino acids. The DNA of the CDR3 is TGTGCCAGCACTTATGCCAGGAACTATGGCTACACCTTC. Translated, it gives CASTYARNYGYTF.

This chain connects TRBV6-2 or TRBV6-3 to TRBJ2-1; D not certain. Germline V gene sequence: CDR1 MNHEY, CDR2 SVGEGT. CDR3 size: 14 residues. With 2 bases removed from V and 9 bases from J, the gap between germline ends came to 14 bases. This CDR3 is CASSYTGRVGEQFF. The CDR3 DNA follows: TGTGCCAGCAGTTACACCGGACGGGTAGGTGAGCAGTTCTTC.

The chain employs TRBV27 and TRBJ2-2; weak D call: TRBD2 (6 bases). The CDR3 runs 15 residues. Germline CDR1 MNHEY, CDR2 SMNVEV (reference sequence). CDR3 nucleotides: TGTGTCACCTCAAACTCCCAGGAGGGGACCGGGGAGCTGTTTTTT. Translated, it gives CVTSNSQEGTGELFF.